These T cell receptor beta chains were read from a single sample in a study of CD8 T cells in Susac syndrome. MiXCR, run by TCRdb on the immunoSEQ multiplex PCR reads, gives a single entry per CDR3 protein. The table includes roughly 140,000 distinct CDR3 sequences, around 96% detected once. The sequencing input was CD4+ T cells from PBMCs. The receptors here all came from a human donor with Susac syndrome. The CDR3 runs from the conserved cysteine through the conserved F or W. The D gene is left open where the match is weak. Clone size is given for some rows only: seen once, a few or many times, or a class if the clone is expanded.

j_call: TRBJ2-1
cdr3_length: 12
v_call: TRBV29-1
clone_size: NA
d_call: NA
cdr3_nt: TGCAGCGTTGCGGTTTCGGGCAATGAGCAGTTCTTC
cdr3_aa: CSVAVSGNEQFF

j_call: TRBJ2-7
cdr3_length: 15
v_call: TRBV19
clone_size: NA
d_call: TRBD1
cdr3_nt: TGTGCCAGTAGTCAATCCGGGACAGGGGGCTACGAGCAGTACTTC
cdr3_aa: CASSQSGTGGYEQYF

j_call: TRBJ1-2
cdr3_length: 14
v_call: TRBV3-1
clone_size: NA
d_call: TRBD1
cdr3_nt: TGTGCCAGCAGCCAAAGACACACAGGGGGAGGCTACACCTTC
cdr3_aa: CASSQRHTGGGYTF

j_call: TRBJ1-1
cdr3_length: 14
v_call: TRBV5-4
clone_size: NA
d_call: NA
cdr3_nt: TGTGCCAGCAGCTTGGCGGCAGTAAACACTGAAGCTTTCTTT
cdr3_aa: CASSLAAVNTEAFF

j_call: TRBJ2-5
cdr3_length: 13
v_call: TRBV20-1
clone_size: NA
d_call: NA
cdr3_nt: TGCAGTGCTAGAGAGCAGGGCAAAGAGACCCAGTACTTC
cdr3_aa: CSAREQGKETQYF

j_call: TRBJ1-2
cdr3_length: 12
v_call: TRBV20-1
clone_size: NA
d_call: NA
cdr3_nt: TGCAGTGCTACCAAATGGGCGGATGGCTACACCTTC
cdr3_aa: CSATKWADGYTF

j_call: TRBJ1-3
cdr3_length: 13
v_call: TRBV21-1
clone_size: NA
d_call: NA
cdr3_nt: TGTGCCAGCAGCAAAACAGACGGAAACACCATATATTTT
cdr3_aa: CASSKTDGNTIYF

j_call: TRBJ1-6
cdr3_length: 14
v_call: TRBV12-3/TRBV12-4
clone_size: NA
d_call: NA
cdr3_nt: TGTGCCAGCAGTTTAGCTGCCCTCGGTTCACCCCTCCACTTT
cdr3_aa: CASSLAALGSPLHF

j_call: TRBJ2-3
cdr3_length: 14
v_call: TRBV5-4
clone_size: once
d_call: NA
cdr3_nt: TGTGCCAGCAGCTTGAAGGCAGCGAAAGATACGCAGTATTTT
cdr3_aa: CASSLKAAKDTQYF

j_call: TRBJ2-7
cdr3_length: 13
v_call: TRBV2
clone_size: NA
d_call: NA
cdr3_nt: TGTGCCAGCAGTCATGGGCAGCCCTACGAGCAGTACTTC
cdr3_aa: CASSHGQPYEQYF

j_call: TRBJ1-4
cdr3_length: 15
v_call: TRBV2
clone_size: NA
d_call: NA
cdr3_nt: TGTGCCAGCAGTGAAGACAGAACAACTAATGAAAAACTGTTTTTT
cdr3_aa: CASSEDRTTNEKLFF

j_call: TRBJ2-5
cdr3_length: 13
v_call: TRBV20-1
clone_size: NA
d_call: NA
cdr3_nt: TGCAGTGCTAAGATAGAGCCAGGGGAGACCCAGTACTTC
cdr3_aa: CSAKIEPGETQYF

j_call: TRBJ2-3
cdr3_length: 13
v_call: TRBV2
clone_size: once
d_call: NA
cdr3_nt: TGTGCCAGCAGTGCCCCTTTGGGGGATACGCAGTATTTT
cdr3_aa: CASSAPLGDTQYF

j_call: TRBJ2-7
cdr3_length: 11
v_call: TRBV29-1
clone_size: NA
d_call: NA
cdr3_nt: TGCAGCGTGGAGGTCAGAGACGAGCAGTACTTC
cdr3_aa: CSVEVRDEQYF

j_call: TRBJ1-1
cdr3_length: 12
v_call: TRBV29-1
clone_size: NA
d_call: NA
cdr3_nt: TGCAGCGTTGTGGGGGGACCCGGGTTAGCTTTCTTT
cdr3_aa: CSVVGGPGLAFF

j_call: TRBJ2-4
cdr3_length: 15
v_call: TRBV12-3/TRBV12-4
clone_size: NA
d_call: NA
cdr3_nt: TGTGCCAGCAGTATGGGCTCTCGGGGCTTACCCATTCAGTACTTC
cdr3_aa: CASSMGSRGLPIQYF

j_call: TRBJ2-2
cdr3_length: 16
v_call: TRBV7-3
clone_size: NA
d_call: TRBD1
cdr3_nt: TGTGCCAGCAGCTATAGGACAGGGTGGAACACCGGGGAGCTGTTTTTT
cdr3_aa: CASSYRTGWNTGELFF

j_call: TRBJ1-2
cdr3_length: 14
v_call: TRBV18
clone_size: once
d_call: TRBD1
cdr3_nt: TGTGCCAGCTCACCAAAGGGGACAGACTATGGCTACACCTTC
cdr3_aa: CASSPKGTDYGYTF

j_call: TRBJ2-7
cdr3_length: 13
v_call: TRBV29-1
clone_size: NA
d_call: TRBD1
cdr3_nt: TGCAGCGTACGGGGACAGCGGTCTGGAGAGCAGTACTTC
cdr3_aa: CSVRGQRSGEQYF

j_call: TRBJ1-4
cdr3_length: 11
v_call: TRBV29-1
clone_size: NA
d_call: NA
cdr3_nt: TGCAGCGTACGGACTGGAGAAAAACTGTTTTTT
cdr3_aa: CSVRTGEKLFF

j_call: TRBJ2-5
cdr3_length: 13
v_call: TRBV2
clone_size: NA
d_call: NA
cdr3_nt: TGTGCCAGCGTTGCAGACTCGCGGGAGACCCAGTACTTC
cdr3_aa: CASVADSRETQYF

j_call: TRBJ2-5
cdr3_length: 15
v_call: TRBV2
clone_size: NA
d_call: NA
cdr3_nt: TGTGCCAGCAGCGACGGGGGTACCGCGGAGGAGACCCAGTACTTC
cdr3_aa: CASSDGGTAEETQYF

j_call: TRBJ2-1
cdr3_length: 16
v_call: TRBV25-1
clone_size: NA
d_call: TRBD2
cdr3_nt: TGTGCCAGCAGTGATATGGGCGGGGGCTCCTACAATGAGCAGTTCTTC
cdr3_aa: CASSDMGGGSYNEQFF

j_call: TRBJ2-7
cdr3_length: 15
v_call: TRBV7-2
clone_size: NA
d_call: TRBD1
cdr3_nt: TGTGCCAGCAGCCCACGGGACAGCCCGTCCTACGAGCAGTACTTC
cdr3_aa: CASSPRDSPSYEQYF

j_call: TRBJ2-1
cdr3_length: 15
v_call: TRBV20-1
clone_size: once
d_call: NA
cdr3_nt: TGCAGTGCCCCCCGGGCAGGGCGGGAATACAATGAGCAGTTCTTC
cdr3_aa: CSAPRAGREYNEQFF

j_call: TRBJ2-7
cdr3_length: 13
v_call: TRBV4-3
clone_size: NA
d_call: NA
cdr3_nt: TGCGCCAGCAGTCTTCTTGGGGGCGGAGAGCAGTACTTC
cdr3_aa: CASSLLGGGEQYF

j_call: TRBJ1-2
cdr3_length: 17
v_call: TRBV4-1
clone_size: NA
d_call: TRBD1
cdr3_nt: TGCGCCAGCAGCCAAGAAGGGGGACAGGCAATGCCGGGGGGCTACACCTTC
cdr3_aa: CASSQEGGQAMPGGYTF

j_call: TRBJ1-4
cdr3_length: 15
v_call: TRBV29-1
clone_size: NA
d_call: NA
cdr3_nt: TGCAGCGTTTCCGGGATCCTGGGGGCTAATGAAAAACTGTTTTTT
cdr3_aa: CSVSGILGANEKLFF

j_call: TRBJ2-5
cdr3_length: 12
v_call: TRBV7-6
clone_size: NA
d_call: NA
cdr3_nt: TGTGCCAGCAGCTTGACTGCGGAGACCCAGTACTTC
cdr3_aa: CASSLTAETQYF

j_call: TRBJ2-5
cdr3_length: 19
v_call: TRBV4-1
clone_size: once
d_call: TRBD2
cdr3_nt: TGCGCCAGCAGCCAAGCTAAAGGGACTAGCGGGGGGCTTCAAGAGACCCAGTACTTC
cdr3_aa: CASSQAKGTSGGLQETQYF

j_call: TRBJ1-2
cdr3_length: 16
v_call: TRBV15
clone_size: NA
d_call: NA
cdr3_nt: TGTGCCACCAGCAGAGATAGGAGAGACAGGATCTATGGCTACACCTTC
cdr3_aa: CATSRDRRDRIYGYTF

j_call: TRBJ2-5
cdr3_length: 13
v_call: TRBV20-1
clone_size: NA
d_call: TRBD1
cdr3_nt: TGCAGTGCTTGGGGACAGACCCAAGAGACCCAGTACTTC
cdr3_aa: CSAWGQTQETQYF

j_call: TRBJ2-7
cdr3_length: 13
v_call: TRBV12-3/TRBV12-4
clone_size: NA
d_call: NA
cdr3_nt: TGTGCCAGCAGTCCCATCCAACGGGGTGAGCAGTACTTC
cdr3_aa: CASSPIQRGEQYF

j_call: TRBJ1-6
cdr3_length: 13
v_call: TRBV12-3/TRBV12-4
clone_size: NA
d_call: NA
cdr3_nt: TGTGCCAGCAGAGGGGGATGGGGTTCACCCCTCCACTTT
cdr3_aa: CASRGGWGSPLHF

j_call: TRBJ1-5
cdr3_length: 14
v_call: TRBV6-6
clone_size: few
d_call: TRBD1
cdr3_nt: TGTGCCAGCCGGGGACAGGGTGGGAATCAGCCCCAGCATTTT
cdr3_aa: CASRGQGGNQPQHF

j_call: TRBJ2-1
cdr3_length: 16
v_call: TRBV7-2
clone_size: NA
d_call: TRBD2
cdr3_nt: TGTGCCAGCAGCTTACCCGCTAGCGGGGGGCTCAATGAGCAGTTCTTC
cdr3_aa: CASSLPASGGLNEQFF

j_call: TRBJ2-7
cdr3_length: 14
v_call: TRBV20-1
clone_size: once
d_call: NA
cdr3_nt: TGCAGTGCTAGCCACGGGGGCAGCTCCTACGAGCAGTACTTC
cdr3_aa: CSASHGGSSYEQYF

j_call: TRBJ1-5
cdr3_length: 13
v_call: TRBV20-1
clone_size: NA
d_call: NA
cdr3_nt: TGCAGTGTACCGGGGGCCGGAGTTGGGCCCCAGCATTTT
cdr3_aa: CSVPGAGVGPQHF

j_call: TRBJ1-1
cdr3_length: 14
v_call: TRBV20-1
clone_size: NA
d_call: TRBD1
cdr3_nt: TGCAGTGCTAGACAGGGGGGGCTTTTCGAGGGAGCTTTCTTT
cdr3_aa: CSARQGGLFEGAFF

j_call: TRBJ2-2
cdr3_length: 15
v_call: TRBV20-1
clone_size: NA
d_call: NA
cdr3_nt: TGCAGTGCCAGCCCCATGAGAACTCTTACCGGGGAGCTGTTTTTT
cdr3_aa: CSASPMRTLTGELFF